This T cell receptor beta chain was recovered during a study of blood T cell repertoires in COVID-19. The repertoire was sequenced with immunoSEQ multiplex PCR; TCRdb's copy has only in-frame clones and lacks some. Of 200,000 to 250,000 clones listed, approximately 86% were seen once; the top ten hold 1.3%. The trim removed 2 bases at V and 5 bases at J, leaving 4 bases unmatched. The CDR3 contains 15 residues. The germline CDR1 and CDR2 sequences are SGHNT and YYREEE (reference sequence). The material sequenced was peripheral blood. This TCR came from a woman in her 30s with COVID-19, enrolled during active disease. The rearrangement uses TRBV5-4 and TRBJ2-2; 9 bases line up with TRBD1. This CDR3 is CASSFGQGITGELFF. Written as DNA, the CDR3 is TGTGCCAGCAGCTTCGGACAGGGGATAACCGGGGAGCTGTTTTTT.